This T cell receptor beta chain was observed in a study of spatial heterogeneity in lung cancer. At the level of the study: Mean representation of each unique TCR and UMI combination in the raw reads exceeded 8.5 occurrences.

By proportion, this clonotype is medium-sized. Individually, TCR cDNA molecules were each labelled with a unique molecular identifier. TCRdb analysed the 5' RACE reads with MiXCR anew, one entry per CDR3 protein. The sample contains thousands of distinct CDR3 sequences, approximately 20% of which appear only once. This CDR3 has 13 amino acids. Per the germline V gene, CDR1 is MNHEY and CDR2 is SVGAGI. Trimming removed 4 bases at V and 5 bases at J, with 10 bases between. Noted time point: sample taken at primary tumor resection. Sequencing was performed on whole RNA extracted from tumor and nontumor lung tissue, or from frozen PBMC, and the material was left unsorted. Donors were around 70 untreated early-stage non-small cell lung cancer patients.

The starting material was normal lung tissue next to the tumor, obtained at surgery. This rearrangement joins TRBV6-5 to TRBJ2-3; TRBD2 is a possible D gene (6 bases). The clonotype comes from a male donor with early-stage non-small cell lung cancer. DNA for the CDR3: TGTGCCAGCAGTTCCGGGACTTTAGATACGCAGTATTTT. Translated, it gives CASSSGTLDTQYF.